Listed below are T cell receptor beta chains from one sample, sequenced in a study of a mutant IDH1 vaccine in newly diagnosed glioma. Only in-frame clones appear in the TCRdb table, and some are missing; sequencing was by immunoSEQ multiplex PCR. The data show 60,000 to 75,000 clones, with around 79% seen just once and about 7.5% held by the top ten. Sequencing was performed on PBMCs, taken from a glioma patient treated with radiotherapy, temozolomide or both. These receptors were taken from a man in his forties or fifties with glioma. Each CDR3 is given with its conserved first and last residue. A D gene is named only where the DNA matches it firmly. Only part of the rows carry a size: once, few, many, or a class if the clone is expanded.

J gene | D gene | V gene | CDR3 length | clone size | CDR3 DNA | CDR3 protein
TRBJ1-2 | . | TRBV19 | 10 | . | TGTGCCAGTAAAAGGGAGGGTCTCACCTTC | CASKREGLTF
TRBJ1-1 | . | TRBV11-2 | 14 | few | TGTGCCAGCAGCTTACCAGTCATGAACACTGAAGCTTTCTTT | CASSLPVMNTEAFF
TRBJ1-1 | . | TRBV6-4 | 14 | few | TGTGCCAGCAGTGCGGGACGGTCGAACACTGAAGCTTTCTTT | CASSAGRSNTEAFF
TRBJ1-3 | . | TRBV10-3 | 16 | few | TGTGCCATCAGTGAGTCGGACAGCTACTCTGGAAACACCATATATTTT | CAISESDSYSGNTIYF
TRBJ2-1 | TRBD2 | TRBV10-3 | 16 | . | TGTGCCATCAGTGAGCGGGGGGGGACCTCCTACAATGAGCAGTTCTTC | CAISERGGTSYNEQFF
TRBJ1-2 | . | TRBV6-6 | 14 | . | TGTGCCAGCAGTTACTCCACAGGATTCTATGGCTACACCTTC | CASSYSTGFYGYTF
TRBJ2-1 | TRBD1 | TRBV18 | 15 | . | TGTGCCAGCTCACCACAGACAGGGGGCTCCAATGAGCAGTTCTTC | CASSPQTGGSNEQFF
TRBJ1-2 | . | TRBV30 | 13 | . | TGTGCCTGGAGTGGACAAGCCCTGTATGGCTACACCTTC | CAWSGQALYGYTF
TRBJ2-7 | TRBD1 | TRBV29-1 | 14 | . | TGCAGCGTCCTCCGGGACAGTGAGTCCTACGAGCAGTACTTC | CSVLRDSESYEQYF
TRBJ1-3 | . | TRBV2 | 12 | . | TGTGCCAGCAGTGAATTCAGAAACACCATATATTTT | CASSEFRNTIYF
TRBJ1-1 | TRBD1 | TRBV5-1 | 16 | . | TGCGCCAGCAGCTTGGGGATGGACAGGTCGAGCACTGAAGCTTTCTTT | CASSLGMDRSSTEAFF
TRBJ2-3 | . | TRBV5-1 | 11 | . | TGCGCCAGCACCCTTAAGGATACGCAGTATTTT | CASTLKDTQYF
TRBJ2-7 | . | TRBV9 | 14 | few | TGTGCCAGCAGCGTAGGGGGGGCGAACTACGAGCAGTACTTC | CASSVGGANYEQYF
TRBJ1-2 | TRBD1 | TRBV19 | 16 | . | TGTGCCAGTAGTGCCCCCGGGACAGGGCATAACTATGGCTACACCTTC | CASSAPGTGHNYGYTF
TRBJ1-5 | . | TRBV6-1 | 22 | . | TGTGCCAGCAGTGAAGAAGAGGGGGTCCAGGGGACTATAGCAAGTTGGGATCAGCCCCAGCATTTT | CASSEEEGVQGTIASWDQPQHF
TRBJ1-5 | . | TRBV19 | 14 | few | TGTGCCAGTAGTATAGAGAACGTGAGGCAGCCCCAGCATTTT | CASSIENVRQPQHF
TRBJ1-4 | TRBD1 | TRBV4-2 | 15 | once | TGTGCCAGCAGCCAAGCGGGACAGGGTAATGAAAAACTGTTTTTT | CASSQAGQGNEKLFF
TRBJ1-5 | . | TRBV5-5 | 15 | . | TGTGCCAGCAGCTTGGTTCAGGGTCCTAATCAGCCCCAGCATTTT | CASSLVQGPNQPQHF
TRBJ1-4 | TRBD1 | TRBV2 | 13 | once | TGTGCCAGCATACAGGGGGCTAATGAAAAACTGTTTTTT | CASIQGANEKLFF
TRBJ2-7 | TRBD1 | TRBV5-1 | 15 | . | TGCGCCAGCAGCCAACTCCCGGGACAGGGTTACGAGCAGTACTTC | CASSQLPGQGYEQYF
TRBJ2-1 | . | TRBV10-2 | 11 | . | TGCGCCAGCAGTGAGTACAATGAGCAGTTCTTC | CASSEYNEQFF
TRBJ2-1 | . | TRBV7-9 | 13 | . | TGTGCCAGCAGCCGGACCCCGAAGAATGAGCAGTTCTTC | CASSRTPKNEQFF
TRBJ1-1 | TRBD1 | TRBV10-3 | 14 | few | TGTGCCATCAGTCGAAAACAGGGGGCGGGTGAAGCTTTCTTT | CAISRKQGAGEAFF
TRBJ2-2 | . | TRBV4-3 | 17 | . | TGCGCCAGCAGCCAGTCCGGGACCGGAGCTTACACCGGGGAGCTGTTTTTT | CASSQSGTGAYTGELFF
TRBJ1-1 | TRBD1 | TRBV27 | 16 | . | TGTGCCAGCAGTCTGGTCGGACAGGGGTGGAACACTGAAGCTTTCTTT | CASSLVGQGWNTEAFF
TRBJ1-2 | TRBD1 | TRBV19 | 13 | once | TGTGCCAGTAGTCCGCGGACAGGGGACGGCTACACCTTC | CASSPRTGDGYTF
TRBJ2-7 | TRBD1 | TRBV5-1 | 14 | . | TGCGCCAGCAGCTTGGGACAGGGGGCTTACGAGCAGTACTTC | CASSLGQGAYEQYF
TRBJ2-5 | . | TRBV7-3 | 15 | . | TGTGCCAGCAGCTTAGGAGCGGGCTTCCAAGAGACCCAGTACTTC | CASSLGAGFQETQYF
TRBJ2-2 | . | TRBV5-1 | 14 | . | TGCGCCAGCAGCGAAGGGGAGCACACCGGGGAGCTGTTTTTT | CASSEGEHTGELFF
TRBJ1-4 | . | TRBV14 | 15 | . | TGTGCCAGCAGCCAAGATCGGGCCGATAATGAAAAACTGTTTTTT | CASSQDRADNEKLFF
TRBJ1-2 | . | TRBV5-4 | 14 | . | TGTGCCGGCAGCTTGGCAGGGTTAGCCTATGGCTACACCTTC | CAGSLAGLAYGYTF
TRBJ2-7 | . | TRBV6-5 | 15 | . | TGTGCCAGCAGTTACGATCCGGCGCAGTCCTACGAGCAGTACTTC | CASSYDPAQSYEQYF
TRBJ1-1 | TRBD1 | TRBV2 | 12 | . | TGTGCCAGCAGCTCCGGGACAGGGGGAGCTTTCTTT | CASSSGTGGAFF
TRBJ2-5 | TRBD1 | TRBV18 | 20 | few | TGTGCCAGCTCACCACCGGCCGGGGCGAGCATCGGACAGGGGCTGGAGACCCAGTACTTC | CASSPPAGASIGQGLETQYF
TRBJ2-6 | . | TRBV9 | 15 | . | TGTGCCAGCAGCGTTGAGGGGGCTGGGGCCAACGTCCTGACTTTC | CASSVEGAGANVLTF
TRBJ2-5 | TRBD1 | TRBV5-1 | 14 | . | TGCGCCAGCAGCTCCGGACAGGGGGGAGAGACCCAGTACTTC | CASSSGQGGETQYF
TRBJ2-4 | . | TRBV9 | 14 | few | TGTGCCAGCAGCGAGCACACCTCGAGGGACATTCAGTACTTC | CASSEHTSRDIQYF
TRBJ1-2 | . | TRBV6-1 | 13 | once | TGTGCCAGCACCGAAAGGGACAAGTATGGCTACACCTTC | CASTERDKYGYTF
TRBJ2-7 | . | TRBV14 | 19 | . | TGTGCCAGCAGCCAAGGGACCTCATTATGGGGATTCCCGACCTACGAGCAGTACTTC | CASSQGTSLWGFPTYEQYF
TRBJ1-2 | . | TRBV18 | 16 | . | TGTGCCAGCTCACCACCGTTCGGCGGGGGTCGGGATGGCTACACCTTC | CASSPPFGGGRDGYTF
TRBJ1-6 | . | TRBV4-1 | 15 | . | TGCGCCAGCAGCCAAGGGGAGGTTGATAATTCACCCCTCCACTTT | CASSQGEVDNSPLHF
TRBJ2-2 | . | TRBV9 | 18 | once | TGTGCCAGCAGCACTCAAGTATCCGGACTCACGAACACCGGGGAGCTGTTTTTT | CASSTQVSGLTNTGELFF
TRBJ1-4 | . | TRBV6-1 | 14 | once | TGTGCCAGCAGTGTTAGACAGACTAATGAAAAACTGTTTTTT | CASSVRQTNEKLFF
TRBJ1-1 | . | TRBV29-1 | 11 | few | TGCAGCGTTGAGGAAGGAGCTGAAGCTTTCTTT | CSVEEGAEAFF
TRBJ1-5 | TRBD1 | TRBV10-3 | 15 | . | TGTGCCATCAGTGAATGGGGACAGGGTGGTCAGCCCCAGCATTTT | CAISEWGQGGQPQHF
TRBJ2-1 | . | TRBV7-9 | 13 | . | TGTGCCAGCAGCTTTCCGACTTCCAATGAGCAGTTCTTC | CASSFPTSNEQFF
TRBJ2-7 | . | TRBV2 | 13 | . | TGTGCCAGCAGTAAAGGGGGGCCTTGGGAGCAGTACTTC | CASSKGGPWEQYF
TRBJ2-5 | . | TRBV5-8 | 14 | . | TGTGCCAGCAGCACGGGGACACCGCAAGGGACCCAGTACTTC | CASSTGTPQGTQYF
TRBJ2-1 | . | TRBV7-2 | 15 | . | TGTGCCAGCAGCCCTTGGTCCCGCTCCTACAATGAGCAGTTCTTC | CASSPWSRSYNEQFF
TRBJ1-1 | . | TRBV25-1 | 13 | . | TGTGCCAGCACCGCGGGGGGACGTACTGAAGCTTTCTTT | CASTAGGRTEAFF
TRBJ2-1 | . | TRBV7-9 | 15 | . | TGTGCCAGCAGCTTCAGGACTGGATACTACAATGAGCAGTTCTTC | CASSFRTGYYNEQFF